This T cell receptor (beta chain) appears in the sequencing data of a study of brain T cells in children with intractable seizures. General observations from the study: Viral specificity was inferred only from CDR3 similarity; HCMV serostatus was unknown.

Data came from immunoSEQ multiplex PCR; TCRdb stores just in-frame clones and leaves some out. Of hundreds of thousands of clones listed, more than 85% are singletons. Turning to this clone: Its antigen is not known.

The sample's time point: blood from clinic visit 5 months post-surgery; TSC patient then seizure free. V lost 6 bases and J lost 5; bases outside the gene matches: 2. The CDR3 sequence is 12 residues long. CDR1 is MNHEY, CDR2 SMNVEV, per germline (reference sequence). The sample consisted of peripheral blood, taken less than 6 months after surgery. This clonotype was obtained from a boy in the first two years of life with tuberous sclerosis and intractable seizures. The rearrangement joins TRBV27 to TRBJ2-7; TRBD1 matches at 9 bases. CDR3 in amino acids: CASSGQGNEQYF. CDR3 nucleotide sequence: TGTGCCAGCAGCGGACAGGGGAACGAGCAGTACTTC.